The present TCR beta chain was sequenced within a study of CD8+ T cells in alopecia areata. Investigators isolated RNA and reverse transcribed it into cDNA to act as the sequencing template. This table comes from immunoSEQ multiplex PCR, and its TCRdb copy is limited to in-frame clones, with some not included. The table shows more than 150,000 clones, with roughly half occurring only once. Only one count was recorded for this clone. Specified treatment: oral pan-JAK inhibitor, 5-10 mg twice daily. The CDR3 is 15 residues long. After removal of 4 bases from V and 3 bases from J, the junction contained 9 bases not matched to a gene. CDR1 SGDLS and CDR2 YYNGEE come from the germline V gene.

The chain joins TRBV9 to TRBJ2-7; 8 positions agree with TRBD2. The source of this sequence is a human donor with alopecia areata. The specimen was CD8+ T cells sorted from blood, collected between weeks 51 and 52, from a patient treated with tofacitinib. The CDR3 nucleotides read TGTGCCAGCAGCCCTAACGGGGGGGCCATCTACGAGCAGTACTTC. This codes for CASSPNGGAIYEQYF.